The clone carrying this T cell receptor (beta chain) was detected many times. These data belong to a study of read filtering for tumor transcriptome and immune sequencing. The CDR3 extends over 13 amino acids. Between the trimmed V and J ends, which lost 4 bases and 0 bases, there was a span of 6 bases. Germline lookup yields CDR1 SGHDN and CDR2 FVKESK. From approximately 430 ng of RNA, a library with molecular barcoded alpha/delta and beta/gamma adaptors was made. TCRdb used MiXCR to reprocess the reads, holding one entry per CDR3 protein. The profile shows around 14,000 distinct CDR3 sequences, about a fifth of them singletons.

The source is a donor older than 35 with multiple myeloma. The V and J genes are TRBV14 and TRBJ1-1, with D unclear. Sequenced sample: a population of CD138-negative cells sorted from bone marrow. CDR3 region: CASSPGVNTEAFF. CDR3 in DNA: TGTGCCAGCAGCCCGGGAGTGAACACTGAAGCTTTCTTT.